Listed below are T cell receptor beta chains from one sample, sequenced in a study of T cell responses to AZD1222 COVID-19 vaccine. Assay used: immunoSEQ multiplex PCR; TCRdb lists only in-frame clones, some missing. The sample shows about 110,000 clones, approximately 90% of them seen only once. The specimen was peripheral blood, collected on day 0 of AZD1222 vaccination. These receptors came from an adult in good health. CDR3s include the opening cysteine and the closing phenylalanine or tryptophan. The D gene is left open where the match is weak. Rows may omit the clone size; those that give it use once, few, many or a size class.

CDR3 length	J gene	clone size	V gene	D gene	CDR3 protein	CDR3 DNA
14	TRBJ2-3	.	TRBV5-1	TRBD1	CASSWTGGSDTQYF	TGCGCCAGCAGCTGGACAGGGGGCTCAGATACGCAGTATTTT
14	TRBJ1-6	.	TRBV2	TRBD1	CASSRQGDNSPLHF	TGTGCCAGCAGCCGACAGGGCGATAATTCACCCCTCCACTTT
8	TRBJ2-7	.	TRBV21-1	.	CASSKWDF	TGTGCCAGCAGCAAGTGGGACTTC
18	TRBJ2-7	.	TRBV24-1	.	CATSDSTKGMVTSYEQYF	TGTGCCACCAGTGATTCAACCAAGGGCATGGTGACCTCCTACGAGCAGTACTTC
17	TRBJ1-5	.	TRBV5-6	TRBD1	CASTVRQGAILNQPQHF	TGTGCCAGCACCGTGAGACAGGGGGCTATTTTGAATCAGCCCCAGCATTTT
16	TRBJ1-1	.	TRBV5-1	.	CASSLNAGFMNTEAFF	TGCGCCAGCAGCTTGAATGCAGGGTTTATGAACACTGAAGCTTTCTTT
11	TRBJ2-1	.	TRBV29-1	.	CSVEEGNEQFF	TGCAGCGTTGAAGAGGGGAATGAGCAGTTCTTC
13	TRBJ2-7	.	TRBV28	TRBD1	CASRTGGSYEQYF	TGTGCCAGCAGAACAGGGGGGTCTTACGAGCAGTACTTC
15	TRBJ2-7	.	TRBV5-6	.	CASSWYSPEGNEQYF	TGTGCCAGCAGCTGGTATAGTCCCGAGGGGAACGAGCAGTACTTC
16	TRBJ2-1	.	TRBV11-3	TRBD1	CASSLSGTGSYNEQFF	TGTGCCAGCAGCTTATCCGGGACAGGCTCCTACAATGAGCAGTTCTTC
18	TRBJ2-1	.	TRBV12-2	.	CASRLVTSGGPSYNEQFF	TGTGCAAGTCGCTTAGTTACTAGCGGGGGGCCGTCCTACAATGAGCAGTTCTTC
12	TRBJ1-1	.	TRBV18	.	CASSLHATEAFF	TGTGCCAGCTCACTCCACGCCACTGAAGCTTTCTTT
14	TRBJ1-6	.	TRBV30	.	CAWSVGGLNSPLHF	TGTGCCTGGAGTGTCGGGGGCCTAAATTCACCCCTCCACTTT
14	TRBJ1-6	.	TRBV7-2	.	CASSLLGGGSPLHF	TGTGCCAGCAGCTTATTAGGGGGAGGGTCACCCCTCCACTTT
19	TRBJ2-6	once	TRBV4-1	.	CASSQSSRGRLSGANVLTF	TGCGCCAGCAGCCAATCGTCCCGGGGCCGGCTCTCTGGGGCCAACGTCCTGACTTTC
15	TRBJ2-2	.	TRBV2	.	CASQWGAGATGELFF	TGTGCCAGTCAGTGGGGGGCAGGGGCCACCGGGGAGCTGTTTTTT
16	TRBJ2-7	.	TRBV4-1	.	CASSHAGTPGKGEQYF	TGCGCCAGCAGCCACGCAGGGACTCCCGGAAAAGGAGAGCAGTACTTC
14	TRBJ2-1	.	TRBV28	TRBD1	CASSFVAINRGQFF	TGTGCCAGCAGTTTTGTCGCTATCAACAGGGGGCAGTTCTTC
15	TRBJ1-5	.	TRBV6-5	.	CASSYSKSGNQPQHF	TGTGCCAGCAGTTACTCGAAGTCAGGGAATCAGCCCCAGCATTTT
14	TRBJ1-3	.	TRBV6-5	.	CASRFQGAGNTIYF	TGTGCCAGCAGATTCCAGGGAGCTGGAAACACCATATATTTT
14	TRBJ1-5	once	TRBV4-3	.	CASSQEMGHRPQHF	TGCGCCAGCAGCCAAGAGATGGGGCATCGGCCCCAGCATTTT
15	TRBJ2-1	.	TRBV28	TRBD2	CASSLRAGVGSEQFF	TGTGCCAGCAGTTTACGGGCGGGAGTTGGAAGCGAGCAGTTCTTC
16	TRBJ1-4	.	TRBV5-1	.	CASSLAGTTANEKLFF	TGCGCCAGCAGCTTGGCCGGGACAACTGCTAATGAAAAACTGTTTTTT
15	TRBJ1-3	once	TRBV14	.	CASSRTRGSGNTIYF	TGTGCCAGCAGCCGCACCAGGGGATCAGGAAACACCATATATTTT
17	TRBJ1-3	.	TRBV4-3	.	CASSQGFPINSGNTIYF	TGCGCCAGCAGCCAAGGGTTCCCTATTAACTCTGGAAACACCATATATTTT
15	TRBJ1-5	.	TRBV7-9	TRBD1	CASSLDPQGDGPQHF	TGTGCCAGCAGCTTAGACCCCCAGGGGGATGGGCCCCAGCATTTT
12	TRBJ1-1	.	TRBV2	.	CASRRGEPEAFF	TGTGCCAGCCGACGTGGGGAGCCTGAAGCTTTCTTT
15	TRBJ1-6	.	TRBV3-1/TRBV3-2	.	CASSQGRADNSPLHF	TGTGCCAGCAGCCAAGGTCGGGCCGATAATTCACCCCTCCACTTT
15	TRBJ2-3	.	TRBV15	.	CATRIGGASTDTQYF	TGTGCCACCAGAATAGGGGGAGCTAGCACAGATACGCAGTATTTT
14	TRBJ2-3	.	TRBV11-2	.	CASSPQPSTDTQYF	TGTGCCAGCAGCCCACAACCAAGCACAGATACGCAGTATTTT
16	TRBJ1-1	.	TRBV6-4	.	CASSELYQVMNTEAFF	TGTGCCAGCAGTGAACTATATCAGGTAATGAACACTGAAGCTTTCTTT
16	TRBJ1-2	.	TRBV18	.	CASSPLDRASNYGYTF	TGTGCCAGCTCACCGCTAGACAGAGCTTCTAACTATGGCTACACCTTC
14	TRBJ2-7	.	TRBV5-1	TRBD1	CASSLGQGVDEQYF	TGCGCCAGCAGCTTGGGACAGGGGGTCGACGAGCAGTACTTC
14	TRBJ1-1	once	TRBV7-9	.	CASTFRGGGTEAFF	TGTGCCAGCACCTTTAGGGGGGGAGGGACTGAAGCTTTCTTT
14	TRBJ2-7	few	TRBV6-6	TRBD1	CASSYEGATYEQYF	TGTGCCAGCAGTTACGAGGGGGCGACCTACGAGCAGTACTTC
14	TRBJ2-7	.	TRBV28	TRBD1	CASRTGTGVLEQYF	TGTGCCAGCAGAACCGGGACAGGGGTCCTCGAGCAGTACTTC
12	TRBJ2-5	once	TRBV10-3	.	CATKGGQETQYF	TGTGCCACCAAGGGGGGCCAAGAGACCCAGTACTTC
14	TRBJ1-5	.	TRBV28	TRBD1	CASSRTGPNQPQHF	TGTGCCAGCAGTAGGACAGGTCCCAATCAGCCCCAGCATTTT
16	TRBJ2-7	.	TRBV19	.	CASSFFARAASYEQYF	TGTGCCAGCAGTTTTTTCGCCAGGGCGGCCTCCTACGAGCAGTACTTC
13	TRBJ2-5	.	TRBV24-1	TRBD1	CATGTGGWETQYF	TGTGCCACCGGGACAGGGGGTTGGGAGACCCAGTACTTC
13	TRBJ2-3	.	TRBV28	.	CASNKKPTDTQYF	TGTGCCAGCAATAAGAAGCCCACAGATACGCAGTATTTT
13	TRBJ1-2	.	TRBV19	.	CASSIEGPYGYTF	TGTGCCAGTAGTATAGAGGGGCCATATGGCTACACCTTC
15	TRBJ1-4	.	TRBV28	.	CASSLRGATNEKLFF	TGTGCCAGCAGTTTACGGGGGGCCACTAATGAAAAACTGTTTTTT
15	TRBJ1-4	.	TRBV4-1	TRBD1	CASSLQDRGHEKLFF	TGCGCCAGCAGCCTCCAGGACAGGGGGCACGAAAAACTGTTTTTT
13	TRBJ1-5	.	TRBV20-1	.	CSASWDHNQPQHF	TGCAGTGCTAGTTGGGACCATAATCAGCCCCAGCATTTT
15	TRBJ2-5	.	TRBV19	TRBD1	CASSIGDRNQETQYF	TGTGCCAGTAGTATAGGGGACAGGAACCAAGAGACCCAGTACTTC
14	TRBJ1-6	.	TRBV7-9	.	CASSPDLYNSPLHF	TGTGCCAGCAGCCCGGATCTCTATAATTCACCCCTCCACTTT
12	TRBJ1-2	.	TRBV29-1	TRBD1	CSVSGQGAFCTF	TGCAGCGTCTCTGGACAGGGGGCATTCTGCACCTTC
14	TRBJ2-6	.	TRBV6-2/TRBV6-3	.	CASSGEPGANVLTF	TGTGCCAGCAGTGGTGAACCCGGGGCCAACGTCCTGACTTTC
15	TRBJ2-1	.	TRBV9	TRBD2	CASSVSSGALNEQFF	TGTGCCAGCAGCGTATCAAGCGGGGCTTTGAATGAGCAGTTCTTC
15	TRBJ1-2	.	TRBV9	.	CASSVAEGWVYGYTF	TGTGCCAGCAGCGTAGCTGAGGGATGGGTCTATGGCTACACCTTC
15	TRBJ1-5	few	TRBV19	.	CASSIGLYSNQPQHF	TGTGCCAGTAGTATAGGGCTTTATAGCAATCAGCCCCAGCATTTT
17	TRBJ2-2	.	TRBV25-1	.	CASSGTSRALTTGELFF	TGTGCCAGCAGTGGGACAAGCAGGGCCTTAACAACCGGGGAGCTGTTTTTT
17	TRBJ2-1	.	TRBV7-3	TRBD2	CASSLRASGISYNEQFF	TGTGCCAGCAGCTTAAGGGCTAGCGGGATCTCCTACAATGAGCAGTTCTTC